This T cell receptor (beta chain) was captured by sequencing in a study of blood T cell repertoires in COVID-19. Study-wide context: Donors in the United States, Italy and Spain gave samples during acute or convalescent COVID-19. The analysed material was cDNA or gDNA that came from T cells, B-cell-depleted T cells, or PBMCs.

Source study methods: Estimation of nucleated cell counts was performed using reference gene primer amplification. Only in-frame clones appear in the TCRdb table, and some are missing; sequencing was by immunoSEQ multiplex PCR. V and J calls and clone size follow that table, whereas D and trimming were derived from the DNA. The data contain 210,000 or so clones, 85% to 90% of them singletons. CDR1 SGHRS and CDR2 YFSETQ come from the germline V gene. With V trimmed by 0 bases and J by 4 bases, 10 bases remained unmatched. The CDR3 length is 17 residues. The TCR originated in a man younger than 30 with active or convalescent COVID-19. Sequences were obtained from peripheral blood. The genes are TRBV5-1 and TRBJ2-1; 7 positions agree with TRBD2. CDR3 nucleotide sequence: TGCGCCAGCAGCTTGGATCCAGCGGGACTAATATACAATGAGCAGTTCTTC. Its translation: CASSLDPAGLIYNEQFF. The complete variable domain, with remaining parts taken from reference TRBV5-1 and TRBJ2-1, reads KAGVTQTPRYLIKTRGQQVTLSCSPISGHRSVSWYQQTPGQGLQFLFEYFSETQRNKGNFPGRFSGRQFSNSRSEMNVSTLELGDSALYLCASSLDPAGLIYNEQFFGPGTRLTVL.